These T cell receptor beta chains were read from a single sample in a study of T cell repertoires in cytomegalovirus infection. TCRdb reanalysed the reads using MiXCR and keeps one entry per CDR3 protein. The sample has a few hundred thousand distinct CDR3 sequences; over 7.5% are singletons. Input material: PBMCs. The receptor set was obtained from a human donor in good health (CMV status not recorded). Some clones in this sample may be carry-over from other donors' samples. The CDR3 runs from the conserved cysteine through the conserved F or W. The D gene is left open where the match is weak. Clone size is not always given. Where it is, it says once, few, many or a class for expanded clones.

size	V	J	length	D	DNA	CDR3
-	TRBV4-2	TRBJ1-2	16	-	TGTGCCAGCAGCCTTTCCGGATGGGGGGGTGACTATGGCTACACCTTC	CASSLSGWGGDYGYTF
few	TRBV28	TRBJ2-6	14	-	TGTGCCAGCATGAAAAACTCTGGGGCCAACGTCCTGACTTTC	CASMKNSGANVLTF
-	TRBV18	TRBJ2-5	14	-	TGTGCCAGCTCACCCCTCCTGACAGAAGAGACCCAGTACTTC	CASSPLLTEETQYF
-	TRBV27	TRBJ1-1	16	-	TGTGCCAGCAGTTTAACTCCAGGGAGAGCGGGCACTGAAGCTTTCTTT	CASSLTPGRAGTEAFF
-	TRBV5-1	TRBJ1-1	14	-	TGCGCCAGCAGCTTGCCGCACAGGGACACTGAAGCTTTCTTT	CASSLPHRDTEAFF
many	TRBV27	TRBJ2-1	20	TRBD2	TGTGCCAGCAGTCCCCCGCCCTGGAGCGGGGGGGTACAAAGGGTGAATGAGCAGTTCTTC	CASSPPPWSGGVQRVNEQFF
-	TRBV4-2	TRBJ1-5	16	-	TGTGCCAGCAGCCAAAAACATAGTACAGGAAATCAGCCCCAGCATTTT	CASSQKHSTGNQPQHF
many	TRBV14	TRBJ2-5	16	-	TGTGCCAGCAGCCAGACGGCCGGGCTAGGCCAAGAGACCCAGTACTTC	CASSQTAGLGQETQYF
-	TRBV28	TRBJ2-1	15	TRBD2	TGTGCCAGCACTTCTGGGGGGGGCTCCTACAATGAGCAGTTCTTC	CASTSGGGSYNEQFF
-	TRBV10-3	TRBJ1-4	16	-	TGTGCCATCAGTGAGTCCGGGGGTGCAACTAATGAAAAACTGTTTTTT	CAISESGGATNEKLFF
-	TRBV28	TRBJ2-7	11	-	TGTGCCAGCAGGCGCTCCTACGAGCAGTACTTC	CASRRSYEQYF
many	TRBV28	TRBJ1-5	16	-	TGTGCCAGCAGCCTCAAGAATTTCTATAGCAATCAGCCCCAGCATTTT	CASSLKNFYSNQPQHF
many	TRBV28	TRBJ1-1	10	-	TGTGCCAGTCAGAACACTGAAGCTTTCTTT	CASQNTEAFF
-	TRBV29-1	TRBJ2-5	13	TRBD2	TGCAGCGACACCGGGACTATGGGAGCTACCCAGTACTTC	CSDTGTMGATQYF
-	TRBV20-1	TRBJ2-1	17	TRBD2	TGCAGTGCTAGAGATTCCGGACTAGCGGGAGTTTACAATGAGCAGTTCTTC	CSARDSGLAGVYNEQFF
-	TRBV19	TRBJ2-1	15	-	TGTGCCAGCCGGCAGCTGAGAAGCTCCTACAATGAGCAGTTCTTC	CASRQLRSSYNEQFF
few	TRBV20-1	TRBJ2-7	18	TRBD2	TGCAGTGCTAGAGGGGGGGCTAGCGGGGACAGAAACTCCTACGAGCAGTACTTC	CSARGGASGDRNSYEQYF
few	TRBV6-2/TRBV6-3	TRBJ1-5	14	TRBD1	TGTGCCAGCAGTTACTTCGACAGGGACCAGCCCCAGCATTTT	CASSYFDRDQPQHF
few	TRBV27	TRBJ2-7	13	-	TGTGCCAGCAGTCCCAGGCCACCCTGGGAGCAGTACTTC	CASSPRPPWEQYF
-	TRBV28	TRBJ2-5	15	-	TGTGCCAGCAGTTTAAAAACGGGAGCTAGGGAGACCCAGTACTTC	CASSLKTGARETQYF
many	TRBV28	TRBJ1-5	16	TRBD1	TGTGCCAGCAGTCCCTGGGAAGGGGGCGGCAATCAGCCCCAGCATTTT	CASSPWEGGGNQPQHF
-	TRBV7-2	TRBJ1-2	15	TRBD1	TGTGCCAGCAGCTTAGGGGGGACAGGACAATATGGCTACACCTTC	CASSLGGTGQYGYTF
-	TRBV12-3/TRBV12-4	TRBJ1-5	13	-	TGTGCCAGCAGTTTAACGACGTATCAGCCCCAGCATTTT	CASSLTTYQPQHF
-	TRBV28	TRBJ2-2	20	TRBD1	TGTGCCAGCAGTTTATTTGAAGTTCGCCGGGACAGGGCCCCGACCGGGGAGCTGTTTTTT	CASSLFEVRRDRAPTGELFF
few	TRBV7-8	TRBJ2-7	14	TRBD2	TGTGCCAGCGTCCCCACGGGGGGGGGATACGAGCAGTACTTC	CASVPTGGGYEQYF
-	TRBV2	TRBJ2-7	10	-	TGTGCCAGCAGCCCCTACGAGCAGTACTTC	CASSPYEQYF
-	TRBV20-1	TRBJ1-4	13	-	TGCAGTGCTACTGAGGGAGGTCACGAAAAACTGTTTTTT	CSATEGGHEKLFF
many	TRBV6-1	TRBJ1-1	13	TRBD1	TGTGCCAGCAGGATGGACAGGAGCACTGAAGCTTTCTTT	CASRMDRSTEAFF
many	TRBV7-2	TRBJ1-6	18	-	TGTGCCAGCAGCTTAGCGCTTAGGAGGAGGGCCTATAATTCACCCCTCCACTTT	CASSLALRRRAYNSPLHF
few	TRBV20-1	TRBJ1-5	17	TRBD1	TGCAGTGCTAGAACGAGACAGGGAGGAGGGCAAGGTCAGCCCCAGCATTTT	CSARTRQGGGQGQPQHF
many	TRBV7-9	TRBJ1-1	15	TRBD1	TGTGCCAGCAGCCCCCGGACAGGGTTATTCACTGAAGCTTTCTTT	CASSPRTGLFTEAFF
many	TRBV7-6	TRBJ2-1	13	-	TGTGCCAGCAGCTTAGGTTCGGTGAATGAGCAGTTCTTC	CASSLGSVNEQFF
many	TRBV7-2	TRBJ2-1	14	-	TGTGCCAGCAGCTTGTCGGTTGGGACCAATGAGCAGTTCTTC	CASSLSVGTNEQFF
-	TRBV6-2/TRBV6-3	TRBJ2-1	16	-	TGTGCCAGCAGTTACGTGATAGCCTCGTCCTACAATGAGCAGTTCTTC	CASSYVIASSYNEQFF
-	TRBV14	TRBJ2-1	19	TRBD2	TGTGCCAGCAGCCAAGATCGTACTAGCGGGAGGGAGGGGGGGAATGAGCAGTTCTTC	CASSQDRTSGREGGNEQFF
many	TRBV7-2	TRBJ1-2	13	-	TGTGCCAGCAGCTCTGGGGTCCTATCTGGCTACACCTTC	CASSSGVLSGYTF
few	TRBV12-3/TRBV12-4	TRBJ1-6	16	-	TGTGCCAGCAGGGAGGGACAAAGCTCCTATAATTCACCCCTCCACTTT	CASREGQSSYNSPLHF
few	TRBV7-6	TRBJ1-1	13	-	TGTGCCAGCAGCTTCGACAAAAACACTGAAGCTTTCTTT	CASSFDKNTEAFF
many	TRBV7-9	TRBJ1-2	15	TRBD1	TGTGCCAGCAGCTCGGGACGGGACAGGGCGGAAGGCTACACCTTC	CASSSGRDRAEGYTF
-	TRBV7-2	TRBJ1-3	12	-	TGTGCCAGCAGCTCTTATGGAAGCACCATATATTTT	CASSSYGSTIYF
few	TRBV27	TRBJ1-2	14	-	TGTGCCAGCAGTTTGTCGGGGAGATCCTATGGCTACACCTTC	CASSLSGRSYGYTF
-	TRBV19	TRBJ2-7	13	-	TGTGCCAGTAGTATTGGGACGGTTGGGGAGCAGTACTTC	CASSIGTVGEQYF